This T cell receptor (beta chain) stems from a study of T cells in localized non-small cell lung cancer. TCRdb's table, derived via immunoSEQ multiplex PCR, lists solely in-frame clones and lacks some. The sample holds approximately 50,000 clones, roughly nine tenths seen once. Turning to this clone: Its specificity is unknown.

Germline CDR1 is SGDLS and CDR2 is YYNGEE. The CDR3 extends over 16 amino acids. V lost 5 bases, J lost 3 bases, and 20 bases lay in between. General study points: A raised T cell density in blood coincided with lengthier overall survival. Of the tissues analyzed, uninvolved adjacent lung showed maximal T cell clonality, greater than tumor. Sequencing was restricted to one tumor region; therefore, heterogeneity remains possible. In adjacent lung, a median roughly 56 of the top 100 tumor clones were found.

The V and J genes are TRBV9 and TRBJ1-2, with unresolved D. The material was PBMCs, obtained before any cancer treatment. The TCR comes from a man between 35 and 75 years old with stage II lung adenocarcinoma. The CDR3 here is CASSEMPDLRDYGYTF. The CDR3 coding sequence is TGTGCCAGCAGTGAAATGCCGGACCTTCGGGACTATGGCTACACCTTC.